A single sample gave rise to the 25 T cell receptor beta chains below, sequenced in a study of blood T cells in healthy people across ages (dated by TCRdb to about 2015). Library prep was done by 5' RACE. The instrument given in TCRdb is Illumina HiSeq 2500. The second PCR ran for roughly 7 to 12 cycles and used a J-beta primer mix along with a sample-barcoded 5' primer. TCRdb's own reprocessing of the public reads used fastp at Q25 and MiXCR and kept productive beta chains. Each entry is one CDR3 protein sequence, shown with its most common DNA and genes. This sample holds about 650,000 distinct CDR3 sequences; about 50% were observed only once. The ten largest clones represent less than 15% of the sample. The sequenced sample consisted of blood. These receptors originate from a woman aged 80 or over in good health.

This clonotype has a count of ten or more. This chain uses TRBV29-1 with TRBJ2-7, with D hard to call. With 0 bases removed from V and 0 bases from J, the gap between germline ends came to 3 bases. CDR3 length: 12 residues. The germline CDR1 and CDR2 sequences are SQVTM and ANQGSEA. CDR3: CSVEDSSYEQYF. CDR3 in DNA: TGCAGCGTTGAAGACAGCTCCTACGAGCAGTACTTC.

The V gene is TRBV2, the J gene TRBJ2-1, with D tentatively TRBD2 (6 bases). This CDR3 contains 11 residues. Trimming stripped 7 bases from V and 9 bases from J, with 10 bases between. Per the germline V gene, CDR1 is SNHLY and CDR2 is FYNNEI. The CDR3 DNA sequence: TGTGCCAGCAACGGAGCGGGTGAGCAGTTCTTC. Translation gives CASNGAGEQFF.

This clonotype came up many times. V and J are TRBV19 and TRBJ2-1, with D perhaps matching TRBD2 (6 bases). The CDR3 is made up of 12 amino acids. Trimming took off 3 bases at V and 7 bases at J, with 7 bases between the two ends. Germline V lookup: CDR1 LNHDA, CDR2 SQIVND (reference sequence). CDR3 loop: CASSIGLNEQFF. The CDR3 region has the DNA TGTGCCAGTAGTATCGGACTAAATGAGCAGTTCTTC. Filled out from reference TRBV19 and TRBJ2-1, the complete variable domain reads DGGITQSPKYLFRKEGQNVTLSCEQNLNHDAMYWYRQDPGQGLRLIYYSQIVNDFQKGDIAEGYSVSREKKESFPLTVTSAQKNPTAFYLCASSIGLNEQFFGPGTRLTVL.

Note on this clonotype: This may stem from a read error, because a much larger clone lies one nucleotide away. The chain employs TRBV11-2 and TRBJ2-5; 12 bases align to TRBD2. The J call is doubtful: the DNA matches TRBJ2-7 better. The germline CDR1 and CDR2 sequences are SGHAT and FQNNGV. The CDR3 spans 15 residues. The CDR3 sequence: CASRKLAGGVGEQYF. CDR3 in DNA: TGTGCCAGCAGAAAACTAGCGGGAGGCGTGGGCGAGCAGTACTTC.

The chain is built from TRBV29-1 and TRBJ2-1, with D perhaps assigned TRBD1 or TRBD2 (5 bases each). V dropped 3 bases and J dropped 0 bases, with 9 bases sitting between them. Germline loops: CDR1 SQVTM, CDR2 ANQGSEA. CDR3 length equals 14 residues. The CDR3 reads CSVERGSSYNEQFF. For the CDR3, the DNA is TGCAGCGTTGAGAGGGGTAGCTCCTACAATGAGCAGTTCTTC.

This clonotype was observed at least ten times. This rearrangement joins TRBV5-1 to TRBJ2-5; D is unresolved. Trimming stripped 5 bases from V and 2 bases from J, with 13 bases between. Germline-derived CDR1 and CDR2 are SGHRS and YFSETQ. This CDR3 spans 14 amino acids. In nucleotides, the CDR3 is TGCGCCAGCAGGGTATCCAGCCTACAAGAGACCCAGTACTTC. As protein: CASRVSSLQETQYF.

The J gene is TRBJ1-1, the V gene TRBV6-4; a weak D match, TRBD1 (6 bases). The CDR3 is 16 amino acids. Trimming cost V 4 bases and J 4 bases, with 19 bases left between them. Germline CDR1 reads MRHNA; CDR2 reads SNTAGT. This chain's CDR3 is CASSVPPGGDGTEAFF. CDR3 bases: TGTGCCAGCAGTGTACCTCCCGGGGGCGACGGCACTGAAGCTTTCTTT.

In its sample, this clonotype was seen many times. The chain links TRBV20-1 to TRBJ2-3; the match to TRBD2 covers 11 bases. The V gene end was trimmed by 7 bases and the J gene end by 0 bases; junction bases not matched to a gene: 15. CDR3 length: 18 amino acids. The germline V gene has CDR1 DFQATT and CDR2 SNEGSKA (reference sequence). CDR3 DNA: TGCAGTGTCCGACTAGCGGGATCATCATCCACGAGCACAGATACGCAGTATTTT. Residues: CSVRLAGSSSTSTDTQYF.

With regard to this clonotype: A clone one base away is much larger, so this may be a read error. The chain employs TRBV7-9 and TRBJ2-5, with D perhaps matching TRBD1 (5 bases). V lost 5 bases and J 2 bases, leaving 12 bases between the germline ends. CDR1 is SEHNR, CDR2 FQNEAQ, per germline (reference sequence). CDR3 length: 14 residues. CDR3 amino acids: CASSGRAGQETQYF. The CDR3 nucleotides read TGTGCCAGCAGCGGAAGGGCAGGGCAAGAGACCCAGTACTTC. The full variable domain, its missing parts supplied by reference TRBV7-9 and TRBJ2-5, is DTGVSQNPRHKITKRGQNVTFRCDPISEHNRLYWYRQTLGQGPEFLTYFQNEAQLEKSRLLSDRFSAERPKGSFSTLEIQRTEQGDSAMYLCASSGRAGQETQYFGPGTRLLVL.

This clonotype was seen repeatedly, ten times or more. V usage is TRBV3-1 and J usage is TRBJ2-5; D remains unclear. Germline V gene sequence: CDR1 LGHDT, CDR2 YNNKEL (reference sequence). The CDR3 runs to 14 residues. The ends were cut back, 4 bases at V and 1 base at J, with 10 bases in the middle. This chain's CDR3 is CASSLPGSQETQYF. The CDR3 region has the DNA TGTGCCAGCAGCCTGCCAGGAAGCCAAGAGACCCAGTACTTC.

This chain joins TRBV20-1 and TRBJ2-1; the match to TRBD2 covers 7 bases. In germline, CDR1 is DFQATT, CDR2 SNEGSKA (reference sequence). The CDR3 sequence is 14 residues long. With V trimmed by 2 bases and J by 10 bases, 11 bases remained unmatched. The CDR3 reads CSARTAGDAYEQFF. In DNA, the CDR3 is TGCAGTGCTAGAACGGCGGGGGACGCCTACGAGCAGTTCTTC.

This clonotype has at least ten counts. The chain is built from TRBV24-1 and TRBJ2-1, with 7 bases identical to TRBD1. From germline, CDR1 is KGHDR and CDR2 SFDVKD. The CDR3 is 16 residues long. The J segment lost 7 bases and the V segment lost 4 bases, leaving 12 bases of the junction unmatched. The CDR3 DNA reads as TGTGCCACCAGTGAAGGGTGGCAGGGGGTTAGTAATGAGCAGTTCTTC. Its translation is CATSEGWQGVSNEQFF.

The chain recombines TRBV29-1 with TRBJ2-2; D is tentatively TRBD1 or TRBD2 (6 bases each). The CDR3 covers 15 residues. Trimming cost V 7 bases and J 1 base, with 16 bases left between them. CDR1 and CDR2 from the germline V gene are SQVTM and ANQGSEA. The CDR3 bases are TGCAGCGCTCGAAGGGGGGACTTGAACACCGGGGAGCTGTTTTTT. It is translated as CSARRGDLNTGELFF.

For the CDR3, the DNA is TGTGCCAGCAGTTCGGGAAGGACGGTTCTCGGTGAAAAACTGTTTTTT. Protein product: CASSSGRTVLGEKLFF. The chain couples TRBV12-3 or TRBV12-4 to TRBJ1-4, with D unresolved. This CDR3 comprises 16 residues. The V gene lost 4 bases and the J gene lost 7 bases, with 19 bases spanning the gap.

The genes are TRBV12-3 or TRBV12-4 and TRBJ2-2; the match to TRBD1 covers 10 bases. The CDR3 is made up of 14 amino acids. Trimming removed 5 bases from V and 9 bases from J; junction bases left unmatched: 6. CDR3 nucleotides: TGTGCCAGCAGTCCACGGACAGGGGGACGGGAGCTGTTTTTT. Translated: CASSPRTGGRELFF.

The chain joins TRBV21-1 to TRBJ2-5; the table's D call, TRBD1, has no DNA check behind it. TRBV21-1 is deemed a pseudogene. This CDR3 contains 13 residues. Written as DNA, the CDR3 is TGTGCCAGCCCCCTCGGGACAGAGGAGACCCAGTACTTC. Protein: CASPLGTEETQYF.

V is TRBV20-1 and J is TRBJ2-7; 8 bases fit TRBD2. The CDR3 runs to 13 residues. CDR1 is DFQATT and CDR2 is SNEGSKA in the germline V gene (reference sequence). Trimming took 4 bases from V and 6 from J; bases not matched to a gene: 8. CDR3 bases: TGCAGTGCTACCTCCGGGACTAGTGGCGAGCAGTACTTC. It specifies CSATSGTSGEQYF.

The V gene is TRBV25-1, the J gene TRBJ1-1; D perhaps matches TRBD1 (6 bases). V dropped 8 bases and J dropped 5 bases, with 12 bases sitting between them. CDR3 size: 12 residues. CDR1 and CDR2 (germline): MGHDK, SYGVNS. This chain's CDR3 is CASRGAETEAFF. In nucleotides, the CDR3 is TGTGCCAGCCGGGGGGCAGAAACTGAAGCTTTCTTT.

This clonotype was seen a few times. The chain uses TRBV6-1 and TRBJ2-1; 11 bases align to TRBD2. Germline CDR1 is MNHNS and CDR2 is SASEGT. V lost 1 base, J lost 7 bases, and 3 bases stayed unmatched. The CDR3 has 15 residues. CDR3 sequence reads: CASSEGSGGANEQFF. DNA for the CDR3: TGTGCCAGCAGTGAAGGTAGCGGGGGGGCGAATGAGCAGTTCTTC.

The V call is TRBV7-2, the J call TRBJ2-4; 10 bases agree with TRBD2. V shed 1 base and J 3 bases; nucleotides not matched to a gene: 3. Germline V lookup: CDR1 SGHTA, CDR2 FQGNSA. There are 16 residues in the CDR3. The CDR3 is CASSLVVAGGKNIQYF. The CDR3 DNA follows: TGTGCCAGCAGCTTAGTTGTAGCGGGGGGCAAAAACATTCAGTACTTC.

Concerning this clonotype itself: This may arise from a read error, as a much more abundant clone is one base away. The V gene is TRBV3-1, the J gene TRBJ2-1; 8 bases are shared with TRBD2. The assigned J gene may be wrong: the sequence end matches TRBJ2-7 better. CDR1 and CDR2 from the germline V gene are LGHDT and YNNKEL (reference sequence). The CDR3 runs 18 residues. The CDR3 nucleotides read TGTGCCAGCAGCCAAGACGCGGGACTAGGATTCTCCTACAATGAGCAGTACTTC. It yields the protein CASSQDAGLGFSYNEQYF.

V and J are TRBV7-9 and TRBJ2-1, with TRBD2 matching 9 bases. The germline gives CDR1 SEHNR, CDR2 FQNEAQ (reference sequence). Trimming removed 9 bases from V and 10 bases from J; junction bases left unmatched: 7. There are 12 residues in the CDR3. This CDR3 is CASHMRGGEQFF. CDR3 nucleotide sequence: TGTGCCAGTCACATGCGGGGGGGAGAGCAGTTCTTC. Combining the CDR3 with reference TRBV7-9 and TRBJ2-1 gives the whole variable domain DTGVSQNPRHKITKRGQNVTFRCDPISEHNRLYWYRQTLGQGPEFLTYFQNEAQLEKSRLLSDRFSAERPKGSFSTLEIQRTEQGDSAMYLCASHMRGGEQFFGPGTRLTVL.

Only one count was recorded for this clonotype. The chain combines TRBV12-3 or TRBV12-4 with TRBJ1-5, with D tentatively TRBD1 (5 bases). The germline V and J ends were trimmed by 6 bases and 3 bases, with 15 bases remaining between them. The CDR3 consists of 15 residues. Written as DNA, the CDR3 is TGTGCCAGCAGGGGCGGGGCGGATCCCAATCAGCCCCAGCATTTT. Encoded protein: CASRGGADPNQPQHF.

This clonotype was detected many times. The rearrangement links TRBV5-1 to TRBJ2-3; weak D call: TRBD1 (6 bases). V lost 4 bases and J 1 base, leaving 10 bases between the germline ends. The CDR3 length is 14 residues. Germline assignment: CDR1 SGHRS and CDR2 YFSETQ. The CDR3 sequence is CASSPRQGTDTQYF. Written as DNA, the CDR3 is TGCGCCAGCAGCCCAAGACAGGGCACAGATACGCAGTATTTT.

The J gene is TRBJ2-5, the V gene TRBV29-1, with D hard to call. The CDR3 runs 12 residues. Germline CDR1 SQVTM, CDR2 ANQGSEA. Trimming cost V 2 bases and J 6 bases, with 10 bases left between them. In nucleotides, the CDR3 is TGCAGCGTTGAAATTGGTGGGCAGACCCAGTACTTC. Its translation: CSVEIGGQTQYF. Full variable domain (missing parts from reference TRBV29-1 and TRBJ2-5): SAVISQKPSRDICQRGTSLTIQCQVDSQVTMMFWYRQQPGQSLTLIATANQGSEATYESGFVIDKFPISRPNLTFSTLTVSNMSPEDSSIYLCSVEIGGQTQYFGPGTRLLVL.